This T cell receptor beta chain comes out of a study of blood T cell repertoires in COVID-19. Here immunoSEQ multiplex PCR was the method, and the copy in TCRdb shows in-frame clones only, minus some. There are 70,000 or so clones in the sample; 85% to 90% occur only once, and less than 0.65% lies in the top ten. Germline CDR1 KGHSH, CDR2 LQKENI. The V end was cut by 3 bases, the J end by 4 bases, with 16 bases between. The CDR3 loop spans 16 amino acids. Sequenced input: peripheral blood. This clonotype originated in a man in his sixties with acute or convalescent COVID-19. This chain connects TRBV18 to TRBJ2-1; the D gene is possibly TRBD2 (6 bases). DNA of the CDR3: TGTGCCAGCTCACCGACCCGGGGGAGCTATTACAATGAGCAGTTCTTC. Its translation: CASSPTRGSYYNEQFF.